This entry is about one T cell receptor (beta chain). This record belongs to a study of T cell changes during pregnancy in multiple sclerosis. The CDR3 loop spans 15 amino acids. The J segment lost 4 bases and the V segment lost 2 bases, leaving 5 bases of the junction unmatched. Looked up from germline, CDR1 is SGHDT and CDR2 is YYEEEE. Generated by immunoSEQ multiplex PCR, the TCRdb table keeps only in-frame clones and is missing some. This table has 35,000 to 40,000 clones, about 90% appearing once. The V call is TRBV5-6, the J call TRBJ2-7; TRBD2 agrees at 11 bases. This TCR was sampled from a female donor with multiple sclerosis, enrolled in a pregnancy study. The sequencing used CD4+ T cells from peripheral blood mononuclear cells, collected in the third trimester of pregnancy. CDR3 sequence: CASSLLAGGPYEQYF. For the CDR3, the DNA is TGTGCCAGCAGCTTATTAGCGGGAGGGCCTTACGAGCAGTACTTC.